This T cell receptor beta chain was profiled in a study of CD8 T cells in Susac syndrome. Study-wide results and caveats: It was acknowledged in the study that the number of individuals who were included in its TCR sequencing and HLA analysis was relatively small.

cDNA came from approximately 0.5 to 1 ug RNA primed by random hexamers. By means of immunoSEQ multiplex PCR, TCR beta CDR3 spanning 54 Vbeta and 13 Jbeta underwent amplification. TCRdb analysed the immunoSEQ multiplex PCR reads with MiXCR anew, one entry per CDR3 protein. The sample has approximately 25,000 distinct CDR3 sequences; roughly 93% are singletons. Remarks on this clonotype: The antigen is unknown.

V lost 7 bases to trimming and J lost 10 bases, with 24 bases between them. The germline gives CDR1 SGHDT, CDR2 YYEEEE. This CDR3 contains 15 residues. TCR beta sequencing covered blood CD8+ and CD4+ T cells. The CD8+ and CD4+ T cells were negatively isolated, with the TEMRA cells enriched by FACS. Material for sequencing was CD8+ T cells from PBMCs. V is TRBV5-6 and J is TRBJ2-1; the D gene is possibly TRBD1 (6 bases). The receptor was isolated from a human donor with Susac syndrome. The CDR3 DNA sequence: TGTGCCAGCTCCCCCGGTGGACAGACTTCGATCGAGCAGTTCTTC. Residues: CASSPGGQTSIEQFF.